This T cell receptor (beta chain) originates from a study of shared clonotypes between healthy human individuals. Clones were read by immunoSEQ multiplex PCR, and TCRdb kept only the in-frame ones, dropping some. Of around 1.9 million clones listed, approximately 92% were seen once; the top ten hold more than 1.5%. This CDR3 contains 17 residues. Germline loops: CDR1 SEHNR, CDR2 FQNEAQ (reference sequence). The V gene end was trimmed by 10 bases and the J gene end by 0 bases; junction bases not matched to a gene: 7. Naive CD8 cells comprised CD45RO-negative, CCR7-positively selected cells, excluding terminally differentiated effector memory CD45RA+ cells.

The sequence came from a man between 18 and 29 years old in good health. Some clones in this sample may be carry-over from other donors' samples. The specimen sequenced was naive CD8+ T cells from PBMCs. V usage is TRBV7-9 and J usage is TRBJ2-1; 15 bases match TRBD2. The CDR3: CAIGTSGRPSSYNEQFF. CDR3 bases: TGTGCCATCGGGACTAGCGGGAGGCCTAGCTCCTACAATGAGCAGTTCTTC.